Listed here are 3 T cell receptor beta chains from one sample, sequenced in a study of T cell responses to AZD1222 COVID-19 vaccine (dated by TCRdb to about 2021). The method was the immunoSEQ multiplex PCR assay. In its TCRdb copy, this immuneACCESS table keeps in-frame sequences only and misses some clones. Where compared with another copy, unresolved V genes explain less than half of these, and the others have no known cause. The sample includes tens of thousands of clones, with roughly 93% observed a single time. The ten most abundant clones make up 20% to 25% of the sample. This specimen's time point label, per the study, means: baseline before first vaccination. Source: peripheral blood, taken on day 0 of AZD1222 vaccination. The receptors shown here come from an adult in good health.

The CDR3 DNA reads TGTGCCAGCAGCGTAGGGGGGCGGGCAGACTATGGCTACACCTTC. Protein: CASSVGGRADYGYTF. This sequence joins TRBV9 and TRBJ1-2; D might be TRBD1 (6 bases). V lost 0 bases to trimming and J lost 3 bases, with 12 bases between them. This CDR3 spans 15 amino acids. From germline, CDR1 is SGDLS and CDR2 YYNGEE.

This chain links TRBV12-5 with TRBJ1-6; TRBD1 agrees at 8 bases. Germline-derived CDR1 and CDR2 are LGHNT and FRNRAP. CDR3 length: 15 residues. Trimming at V came to 7 bases and at J to 9 bases, leaving 11 bases not matched to a gene. The CDR3 nucleotides are TGTGCTAGTGCCCTGCAGGGGGCCCCAGGTTCACCCCTCCACTTT. This gives the protein CASALQGAPGSPLHF.

The J gene is TRBJ1-4, the V gene TRBV5-6; 7 positions match TRBD1. J was trimmed by 4 bases and V by 4 bases; bases with no gene match: 4. The length of the CDR3 is 14 residues. Germline V gives CDR1 SGHDT, CDR2 YYEEEE. DNA of the CDR3: TGTGCCAGCAGCCGGGACAGCAGTAATGAAAAACTGTTTTTT. This translates into CASSRDSSNEKLFF.